What follows is one T cell receptor (beta chain) and its context. This sample stems from a study of CD8 T cells in Susac syndrome. With 4 bases clipped from V and 7 bases from J, the junction kept 10 bases outside the gene matches. Germline loops: CDR1 LNHDA, CDR2 SQIVND (reference sequence). The CDR3 totals 16 residues. High-throughput TCR beta sequencing covered peripheral CD8+ and CD4+ T cells. The multiple sclerosis control group was made up of treatment-naive patients with stable or active relapsing-remitting disease. Negative isolation was used for CD8+ and CD4+ T cells, and FACS enrichment was applied to TEMRA cells. Random hexamers were used to reverse transcribe an amount of roughly 0.5 to 1 ug RNA. Amplification of TCR beta CDR3 by immunoSEQ multiplex PCR spanned 54 Vbeta and 13 Jbeta. TCRdb reprocessed the immunoSEQ multiplex PCR reads with MiXCR, giving one entry per CDR3 protein. The sample shows tens of thousands of distinct CDR3 sequences, roughly nine tenths of them seen only once.

The sequence derives from a human donor with multiple sclerosis. The chain links TRBV19 to TRBJ1-5; 10 bases agree with TRBD1. The sequenced sample was CD8+ T cells from PBMCs. CDR3 nucleotides: TGTGCCAGTAGTACCAGTGGGACAGGGGAGACACAGCCCCAGCATTTT. Translating it yields CASSTSGTGETQPQHF.